This TCR beta chain was obtained from a study of OX40 agonist ivuxolimab in advanced cancers. Study conclusions and caveats: Patients with a partial response at 0.1-3.0 mg/kg had among the lowest clonal expansion.

This table comes from immunoSEQ multiplex PCR, and its TCRdb copy is limited to in-frame clones, with some not included. The sample lists 70,000 to 95,000 clones; about 90% were seen once. Note on this clone: What it binds is unknown.

The sequenced sample was CD4+ or CD8+ T cells sorted from blood, obtained in a trial of the OX40 agonist ivuxolimab. The TCR originated in an adult with an advanced solid tumor such as melanoma, head and neck, liver or kidney cancer.

The CDR3 here is CASSVEASGGFGQFF. CDR3 bases: TGTGCCAGCAGCGTAGAGGCTAGCGGGGGATTTGGGCAGTTCTTC. The chain combines TRBV9 with TRBJ2-1; 10 bases are shared with TRBD2. The CDR3 is made up of 15 amino acids. The ends lost 0 bases at V and 12 bases at J; junction bases unmatched: 9. Germline CDR1 and CDR2: SGDLS and YYNGEE.